The 9 T cell receptor beta chains listed next were all sequenced from one sample in a study of blood T cell repertoires in COVID-19. Sequencing used immunoSEQ multiplex PCR; TCRdb keeps in-frame clones, though not all of them. Here the sample spans about 440,000 clones, 70% to 90% being singletons. Sequenced sample: PBMCs or T cells enriched from blood (not recorded which). These receptor sequences come from a woman aged 18-35 years with acute COVID-19.

The count of this clone is one. The chain employs TRBV21-1 and TRBJ2-5; the D call in the table, TRBD2, was not verified against the DNA. TRBV21-1 represents a pseudogene. The CDR3 contains 17 residues. DNA for the CDR3: TGTGCCAGCAGCAAAGAATCTCGACTTGAGTACCAAGAGACCCAGTACTTC. Translation gives CASSKESRLEYQETQYF.

The chain combines TRBV2 with TRBJ1-2; TRBD1 might be the D (6 bases). V was cut by 3 bases and J by 4 bases, with 9 bases left in between. The CDR3 is 13 amino acids. The V gene's germline CDR1 is SNHLY and CDR2 FYNNEI. In nucleotides, the CDR3 is TGTGCCAGCAGTGAGGACAGACGCTATGGCTACACCTTC. Residues: CASSEDRRYGYTF.

As concerns this clone: The same CDR3 also results from other DNA sequences found in this sample. V is TRBV7-8 and J is TRBJ2-5; D unclear. V dropped 5 bases and J dropped 3 bases, with 4 bases sitting between them. Germline CDR1 and CDR2: SGHVS and FQNEAQ. The CDR3 contains 11 residues. The CDR3 sequence is CASSLKETQYF. The CDR3, as DNA: TGTGCCAGCAGCCTCAAAGAGACCCAGTACTTC.

The CDR3 sequence: CASSGLAGVSETQYF. The DNA of the CDR3 is TGTGCCAGCAGTGGACTAGCGGGAGTTTCAGAGACCCAGTACTTC. This chain uses TRBV6-2 or TRBV6-3 with TRBJ2-5, with 13 bases matching TRBD2. Germline V gene sequence: CDR1 MNHEY, CDR2 SVGEGT. This CDR3 contains 15 residues. V lost 5 bases to trimming and J lost 4 bases; unmatched junction nucleotides: 4.

This rearrangement joins TRBV7-9 to TRBJ1-5, with TRBD1 identical over 7 bases. Germline CDR1 is SEHNR and CDR2 is FQNEAQ (reference sequence). Germline trimming cut 5 bases from V and 5 bases from J; bases unmatched to any gene: 18. This CDR3 contains 18 residues. The CDR3 loop is CASSTKTLSGGIDQPQHF. The CDR3 DNA is TGTGCCAGCAGCACGAAAACCCTCTCAGGGGGTATCGATCAGCCCCAGCATTTT.

This clone was seen more than once but under ten times. The chain combines TRBV3-1 (or the pseudogene TRBV3-2) with TRBJ2-1; tentative D call: TRBD2 (5 bases). CDR3 length: 14 amino acids. V gave up 1 base and J gave up 9 bases, with 13 bases separating them. The germline gives CDR1 LGHDT, CDR2 YNNKEL (reference sequence). The CDR3 reads CASSQGTAAGEQFF. The CDR3 DNA reads TGTGCCAGCAGCCAAGGAACAGCCGCGGGTGAGCAGTTCTTC.

The genes are TRBV6-5 and TRBJ2-7; weak D call: TRBD1 (8 bases). The ends were cut back, 7 bases at V and 5 bases at J, with 18 bases in the middle. The germline gives CDR1 MNHEY, CDR2 SVGAGI. The CDR3 runs 14 residues. CDR3 region: CASTPGQGGHEQYF. CDR3 in DNA: TGTGCCAGCACTCCAGGACAGGGAGGGCACGAGCAGTACTTC.

This clone occurred once. The chain is built from TRBV7-9 and TRBJ1-5; D ambiguous. Trimming pared 1 base from V and 0 bases from J, leaving 7 bases between. The germline CDR1 and CDR2 sequences are SEHNR and FQNEAQ (reference sequence). The CDR3 runs to 15 residues. The DNA for the CDR3 is TGTGCCAGCAGCTTAGGCACAAATAGCAATCAGCCCCAGCATTTT. Protein product: CASSLGTNSNQPQHF.

In this sample, this clone turned up once. The V and J genes are TRBV7-2 and TRBJ1-2; unclear D gene. The germline CDR1 and CDR2 sequences are SGHTA and FQGNSA. V lost 4 bases and J 8 bases, leaving 20 bases between the germline ends. This CDR3 has 15 amino acids. CDR3 residues: CASSSYQSAAGGYTF. The CDR3 DNA follows: TGTGCCAGCAGCTCGTATCAATCAGCTGCAGGAGGCTACACCTTC.